This T cell receptor beta chain came from a study of cytomegalovirus exposure and HLA in healthy donors. The CDR3 has 14 amino acids. Germline CDR1 and CDR2: LNHNV and YYDKDF (reference sequence). The V end was cut by 0 bases, the J end by 6 bases, with 9 bases between. The PCR had 60 Vbeta and 13 Jbeta primers. Sequencing used immunoSEQ multiplex PCR; TCRdb keeps in-frame clones, though not all of them. The table has around 150,000 clones, 70% to 90% seen once. Study outcomes and limitations: Accurate HLA-A and HLA-B prediction from TCR beta sequences was reported for most subjects. The authors listed 150 to 200 TCR beta chains as cytomegalovirus-associated.

Turning to this clone: Its specificity is not known.

Healthy bone marrow donors made up the cohort. The chain uses TRBV15 and TRBJ1-5; unclear D gene. The clonotype was recovered from a man younger than 35 in good health and CMV-seropositive. The sample comprised PBMCs. Written as DNA, the CDR3 is TGTGCCACCAGCAGAGACCGAGCGGGTCAGCCCCAGCATTTT. It translates to CATSRDRAGQPQHF.